Included here is one T cell receptor (beta chain) sequence, with context. At one boundary the junction diverges from the germline segment, which might be a read error. The sample is drawn from a study of blood T cells in healthy people across ages. A second PCR of 7 to 11 cycles used a sample-barcoded 5' primer and a J-beta primer mix. Each CDR3 protein is one row after TCRdb ran MiXCR on the 5' RACE reads. Of 1.5 million to 2 million distinct CDR3 sequences listed, just under 50% are singletons. The origin of this receptor is a woman in her thirties or forties in good health. The sample was blood.

The CDR3 loop is CASSLGGAMVIQYF. CDR3 nucleotide sequence: TGCGCCAGCAGTTTAGGGGGGGCTATGGTCATTCAGTACTTC. The rearrangement uses TRBV12-3 or TRBV12-4 and TRBJ2-4; D is perhaps TRBD2 (7 bases). The CDR3 runs to 14 residues.